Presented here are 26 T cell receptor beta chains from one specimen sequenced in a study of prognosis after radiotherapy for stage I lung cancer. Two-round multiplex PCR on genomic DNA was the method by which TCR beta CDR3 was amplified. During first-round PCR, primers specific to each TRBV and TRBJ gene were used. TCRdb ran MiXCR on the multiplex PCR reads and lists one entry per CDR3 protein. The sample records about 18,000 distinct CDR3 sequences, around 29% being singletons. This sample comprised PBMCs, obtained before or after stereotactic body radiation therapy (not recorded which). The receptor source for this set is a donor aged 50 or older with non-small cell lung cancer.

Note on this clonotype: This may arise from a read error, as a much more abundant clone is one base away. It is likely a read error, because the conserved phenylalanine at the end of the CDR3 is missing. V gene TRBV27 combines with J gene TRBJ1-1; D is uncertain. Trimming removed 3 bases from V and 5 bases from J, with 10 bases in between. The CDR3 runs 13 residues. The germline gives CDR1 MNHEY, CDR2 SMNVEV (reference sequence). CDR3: CASSFKGWTEAFL. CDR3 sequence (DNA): TGTGCCAGCAGTTTCAAGGGATGGACTGAAGCTTTCCTT.

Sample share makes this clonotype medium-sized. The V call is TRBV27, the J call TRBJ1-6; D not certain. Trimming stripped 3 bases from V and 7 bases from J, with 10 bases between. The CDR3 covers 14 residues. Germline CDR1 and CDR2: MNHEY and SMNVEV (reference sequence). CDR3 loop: CASSLAFRNSPLHF. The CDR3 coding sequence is TGTGCCAGCAGTTTGGCATTTCGGAATTCACCCCTCCACTTT.

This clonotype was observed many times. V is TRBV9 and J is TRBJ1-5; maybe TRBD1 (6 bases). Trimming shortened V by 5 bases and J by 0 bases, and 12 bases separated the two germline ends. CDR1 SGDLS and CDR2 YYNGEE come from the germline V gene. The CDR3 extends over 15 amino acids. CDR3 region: CASSSTGTSNQPQHF. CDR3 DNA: TGTGCCAGCAGTTCCACAGGGACTAGCAATCAGCCCCAGCATTTT.

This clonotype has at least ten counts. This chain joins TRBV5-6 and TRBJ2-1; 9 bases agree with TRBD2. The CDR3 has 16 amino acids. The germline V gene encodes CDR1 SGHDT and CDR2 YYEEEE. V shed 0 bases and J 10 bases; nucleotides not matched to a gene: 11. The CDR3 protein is CASSLVSSGRRTEQFF. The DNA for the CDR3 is TGTGCCAGCAGCTTGGTCTCCAGCGGGAGGCGAACGGAGCAGTTCTTC.

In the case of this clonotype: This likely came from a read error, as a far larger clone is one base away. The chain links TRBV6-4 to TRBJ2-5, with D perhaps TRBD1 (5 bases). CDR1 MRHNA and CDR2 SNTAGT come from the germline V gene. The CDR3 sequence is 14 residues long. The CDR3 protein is CASSEAPGRETEYF. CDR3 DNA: TGTGCCAGCAGTGAAGCGCCAGGGCGAGAGACCGAGTACTTC.

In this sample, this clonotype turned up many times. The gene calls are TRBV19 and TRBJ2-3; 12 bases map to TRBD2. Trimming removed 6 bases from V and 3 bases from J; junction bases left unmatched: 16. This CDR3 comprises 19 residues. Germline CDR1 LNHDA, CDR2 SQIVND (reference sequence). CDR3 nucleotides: TGTGCCAGTAGCCTGGGGGGCCCGACTAGCGGGAGTCTGACAGATACGCAGTATTTT. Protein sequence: CASSLGGPTSGSLTDTQYF.

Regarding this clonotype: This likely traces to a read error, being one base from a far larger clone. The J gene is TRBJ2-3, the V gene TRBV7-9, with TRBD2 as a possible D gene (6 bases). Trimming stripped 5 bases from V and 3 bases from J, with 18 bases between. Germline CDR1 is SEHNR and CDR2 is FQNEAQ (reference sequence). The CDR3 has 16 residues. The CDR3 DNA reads TGTGCCAGCAGCAAGACTAGAGGGAGAGGGACAGATACGCAGTATTTT. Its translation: CASSKTRGRGTDTQYF. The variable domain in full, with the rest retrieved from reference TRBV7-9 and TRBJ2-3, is DTGVSQNPRHKITKRGQNVTFRCDPISEHNRLYWYRQTLGQGPEFLTYFQNEAQLEKSRLLSDRFSAERPKGSFSTLEIQRTEQGDSAMYLCASSKTRGRGTDTQYFGPGTRLTVL.

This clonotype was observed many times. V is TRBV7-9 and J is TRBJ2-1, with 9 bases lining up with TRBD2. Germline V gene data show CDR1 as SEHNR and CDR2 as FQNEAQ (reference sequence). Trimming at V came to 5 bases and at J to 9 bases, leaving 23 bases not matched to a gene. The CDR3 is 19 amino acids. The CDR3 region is CASSGGGSGSLTPSVEQFF. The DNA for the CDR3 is TGTGCCAGCAGCGGAGGGGGTAGCGGGAGTCTTACCCCTTCGGTTGAGCAGTTCTTC.

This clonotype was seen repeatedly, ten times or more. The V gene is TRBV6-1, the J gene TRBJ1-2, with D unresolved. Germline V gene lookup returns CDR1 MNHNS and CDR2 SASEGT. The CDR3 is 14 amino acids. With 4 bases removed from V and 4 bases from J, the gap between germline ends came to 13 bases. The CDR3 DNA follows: TGTGCCAGCAGTGTACTGACGGAATCCTATGGCTACACCTTC. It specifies CASSVLTESYGYTF.

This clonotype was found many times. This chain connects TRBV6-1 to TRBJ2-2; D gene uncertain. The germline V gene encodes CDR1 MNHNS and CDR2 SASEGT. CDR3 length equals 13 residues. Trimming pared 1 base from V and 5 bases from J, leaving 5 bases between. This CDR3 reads CASSEVDTGELFF. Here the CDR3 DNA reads TGTGCCAGCAGTGAAGTAGATACCGGGGAGCTGTTTTTT.

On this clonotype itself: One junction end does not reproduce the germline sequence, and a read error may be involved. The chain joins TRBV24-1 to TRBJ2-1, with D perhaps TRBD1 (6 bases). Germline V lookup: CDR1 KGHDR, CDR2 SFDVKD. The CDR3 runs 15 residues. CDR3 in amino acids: CVTSDTGRWGGEQIF. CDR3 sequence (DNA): TGTGTCACCAGTGACACAGGGCGGTGGGGTGGTGAGCAGATCTTC.

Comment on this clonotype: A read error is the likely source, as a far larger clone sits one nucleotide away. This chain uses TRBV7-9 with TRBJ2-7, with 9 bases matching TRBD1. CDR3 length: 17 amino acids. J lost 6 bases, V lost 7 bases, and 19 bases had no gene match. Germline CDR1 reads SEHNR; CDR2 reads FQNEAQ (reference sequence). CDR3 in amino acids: CASITQAGTGPGREQYF. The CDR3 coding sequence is TGTGCCAGCATCACCCAGGCGGGGACAGGGCCGGGTCGCGAGCAGTACTTC.

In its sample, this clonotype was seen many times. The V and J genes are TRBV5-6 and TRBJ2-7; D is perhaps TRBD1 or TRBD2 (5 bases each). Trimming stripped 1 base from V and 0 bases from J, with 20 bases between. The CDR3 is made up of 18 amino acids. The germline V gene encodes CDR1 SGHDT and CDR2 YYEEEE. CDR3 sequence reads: CASSLRGGRAFLSYEQYF. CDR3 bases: TGTGCCAGCAGCTTGAGGGGTGGGAGAGCCTTCCTCTCCTACGAGCAGTACTTC.

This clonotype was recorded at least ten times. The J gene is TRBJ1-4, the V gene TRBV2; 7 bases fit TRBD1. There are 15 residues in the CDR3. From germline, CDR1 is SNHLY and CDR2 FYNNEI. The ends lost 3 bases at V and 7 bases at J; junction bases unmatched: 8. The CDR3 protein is CASSENRGPGEKLFF. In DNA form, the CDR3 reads TGTGCCAGCAGTGAGAATAGGGGGCCGGGTGAAAAACTGTTTTTT.

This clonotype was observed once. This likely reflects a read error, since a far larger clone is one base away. CDR3 DNA sequence: TGTGCCAGCAGCCCGACTAGCGGGAGTCTTAATGAGCAGTACTTC. It is translated as CASSPTSGSLNEQYF. J is TRBJ2-7 and V is TRBV7-9; TRBD2 matches 12 bases. The trim removed 5 bases at V and 7 bases at J, leaving 9 bases unmatched. Germline-derived CDR1 and CDR2 are SEHNR and FQNEAQ (reference sequence). This CDR3 region has 15 residues.

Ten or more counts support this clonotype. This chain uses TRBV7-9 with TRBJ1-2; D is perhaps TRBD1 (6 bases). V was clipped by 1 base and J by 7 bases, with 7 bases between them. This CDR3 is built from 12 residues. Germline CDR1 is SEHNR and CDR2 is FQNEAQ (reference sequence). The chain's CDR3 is CASSLGQVGYTF. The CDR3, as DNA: TGTGCCAGCAGCTTAGGACAGGTTGGCTACACCTTC.

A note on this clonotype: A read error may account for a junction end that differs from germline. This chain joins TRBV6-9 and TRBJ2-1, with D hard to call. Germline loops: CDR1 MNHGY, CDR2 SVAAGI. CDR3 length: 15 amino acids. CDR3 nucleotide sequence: TGTGCCATCAGTTACGTGGTCCTGGAGTACAATGAGCAGTTCTTC. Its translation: CAISYVVLEYNEQFF.

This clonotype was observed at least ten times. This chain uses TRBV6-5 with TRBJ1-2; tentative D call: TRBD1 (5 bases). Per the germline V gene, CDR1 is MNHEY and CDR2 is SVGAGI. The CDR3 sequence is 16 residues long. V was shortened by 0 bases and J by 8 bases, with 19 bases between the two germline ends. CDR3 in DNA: TGTGCCAGCAGTTACTCGATTGGGGGGTCCTCGTTGGGCTACACCTTC. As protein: CASSYSIGGSSLGYTF.

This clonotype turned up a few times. The CDR3: CASSQLGWTSYNEQFF. CDR3 DNA: TGTGCCAGCAGCCAGTTGGGGTGGACCTCCTACAATGAGCAGTTCTTC. The chain links TRBV5-6 to TRBJ2-1; D call uncertain. CDR3 size: 16 residues. Germline-derived CDR1 and CDR2 are SGHDT and YYEEEE. Trimming cost V 4 bases and J 0 bases, with 14 bases left between them.

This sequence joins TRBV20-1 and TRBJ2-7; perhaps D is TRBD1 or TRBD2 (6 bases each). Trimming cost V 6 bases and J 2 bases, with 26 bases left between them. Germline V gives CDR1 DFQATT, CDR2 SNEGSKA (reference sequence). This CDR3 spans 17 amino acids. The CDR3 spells CSARGLANRYTTYEQYF. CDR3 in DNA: TGCAGTGCCAGGGGACTCGCAAATAGATATACCACCTACGAGCAGTACTTC.

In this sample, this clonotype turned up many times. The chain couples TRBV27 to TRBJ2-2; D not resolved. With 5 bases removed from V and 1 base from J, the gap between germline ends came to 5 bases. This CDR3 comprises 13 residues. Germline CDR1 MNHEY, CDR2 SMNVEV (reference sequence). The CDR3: CASSDENTGELFF. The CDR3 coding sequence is TGTGCCAGCAGTGACGAGAACACCGGGGAGCTGTTTTTT.

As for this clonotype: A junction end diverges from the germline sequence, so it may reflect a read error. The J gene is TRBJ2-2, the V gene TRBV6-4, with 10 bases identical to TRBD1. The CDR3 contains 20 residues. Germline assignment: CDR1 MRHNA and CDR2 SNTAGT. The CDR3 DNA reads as TGTGCCAGCAGTTACTCGGGACAGGGGAGGGCCAGGGCGAACACCGGGGAGCTGTTTTTT. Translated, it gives CASSYSGQGRARANTGELFF.

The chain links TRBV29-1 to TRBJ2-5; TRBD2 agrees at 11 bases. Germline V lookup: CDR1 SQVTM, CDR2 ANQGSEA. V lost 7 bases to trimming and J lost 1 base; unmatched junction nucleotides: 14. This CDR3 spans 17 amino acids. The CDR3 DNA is TGCAGCGGGGGATACCATGGGACTAGCGGTCTCCAAGAGACCCAGTACTTC. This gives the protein CSGGYHGTSGLQETQYF.

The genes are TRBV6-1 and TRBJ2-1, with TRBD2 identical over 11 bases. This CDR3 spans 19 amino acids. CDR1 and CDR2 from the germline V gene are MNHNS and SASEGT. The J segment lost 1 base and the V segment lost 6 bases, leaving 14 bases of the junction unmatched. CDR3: CASSYTFTGLAVSYNEQFF. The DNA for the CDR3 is TGTGCCAGCAGCTACACATTCACGGGACTAGCGGTGTCCTACAATGAGCAGTTCTTC.

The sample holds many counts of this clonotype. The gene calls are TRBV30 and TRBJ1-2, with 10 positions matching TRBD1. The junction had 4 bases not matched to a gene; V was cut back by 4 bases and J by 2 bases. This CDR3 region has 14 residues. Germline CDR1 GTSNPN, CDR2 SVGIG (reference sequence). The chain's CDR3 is CAWNPDRGNYGYTF. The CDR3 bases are TGTGCCTGGAATCCGGACAGGGGGAACTATGGCTACACCTTC. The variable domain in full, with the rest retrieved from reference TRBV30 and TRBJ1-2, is SQTIHQWPATLVQPVGSPLSLECTVEGTSNPNLYWYRQAAGRGLQLLFYSVGIGQISSEVPQNLSASRPQDRQFILSSKKLLLSDSGFYLCAWNPDRGNYGYTFGSGTRLTVV.

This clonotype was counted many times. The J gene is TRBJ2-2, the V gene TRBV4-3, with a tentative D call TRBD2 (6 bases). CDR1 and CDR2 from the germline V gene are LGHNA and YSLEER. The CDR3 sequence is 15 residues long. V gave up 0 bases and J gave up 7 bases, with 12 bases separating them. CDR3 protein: CASSQDASVGGELFF. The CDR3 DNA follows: TGCGCCAGCAGCCAAGATGCTAGCGTCGGCGGGGAGCTGTTTTTT.